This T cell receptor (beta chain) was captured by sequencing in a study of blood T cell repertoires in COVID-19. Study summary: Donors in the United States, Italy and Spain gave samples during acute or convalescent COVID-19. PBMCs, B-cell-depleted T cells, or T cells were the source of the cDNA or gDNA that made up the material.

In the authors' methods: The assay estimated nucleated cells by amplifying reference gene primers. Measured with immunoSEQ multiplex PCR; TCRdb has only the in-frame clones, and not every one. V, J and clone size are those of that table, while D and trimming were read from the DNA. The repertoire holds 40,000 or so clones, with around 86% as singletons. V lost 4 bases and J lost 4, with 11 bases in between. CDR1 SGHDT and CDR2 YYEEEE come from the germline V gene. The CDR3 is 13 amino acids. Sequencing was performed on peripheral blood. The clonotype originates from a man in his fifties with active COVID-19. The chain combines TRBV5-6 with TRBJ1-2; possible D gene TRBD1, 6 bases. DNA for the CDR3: TGTGCCAGCAGCCCACAGGGCCTCTATGGCTACACCTTC. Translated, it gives CASSPQGLYGYTF.